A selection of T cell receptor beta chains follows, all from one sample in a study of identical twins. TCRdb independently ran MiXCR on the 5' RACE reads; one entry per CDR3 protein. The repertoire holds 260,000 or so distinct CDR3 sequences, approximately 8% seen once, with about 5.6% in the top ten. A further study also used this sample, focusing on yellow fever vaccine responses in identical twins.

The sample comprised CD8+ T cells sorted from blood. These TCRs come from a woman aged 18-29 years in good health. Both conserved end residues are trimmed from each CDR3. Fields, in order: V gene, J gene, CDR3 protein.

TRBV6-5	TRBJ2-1	ASSYGGLQF
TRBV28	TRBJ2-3	ASSSGSSDTQY
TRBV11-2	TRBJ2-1	ASSLYALVYSSYNEQF
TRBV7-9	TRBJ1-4	ASGPTGTGNEKLF
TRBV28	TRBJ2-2	ASRAGMNTGELF
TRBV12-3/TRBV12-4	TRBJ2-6	ASGGGGESPGANVLT
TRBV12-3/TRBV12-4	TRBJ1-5	ASSLVPGVQPQH
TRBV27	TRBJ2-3	ASSRPTDTQY
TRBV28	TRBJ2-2	ASSRTSPGELF
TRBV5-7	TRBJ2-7	ASSWGYLGEPSYEQY
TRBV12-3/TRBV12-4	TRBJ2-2	ASSPSDRGTGELF
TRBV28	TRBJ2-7	ASSQSYPTGSSYEQY
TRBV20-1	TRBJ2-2	SARDYERGHTGELF
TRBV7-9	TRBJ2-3	ASSLGFSTDTQY
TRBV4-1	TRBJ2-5	ASSQDWLAGVQETQY
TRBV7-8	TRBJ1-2	ASSLDPANYGYT